The clone carrying this T cell receptor beta chain was counted only a few times. Per germline, CDR1 WNHNN and CDR2 SYGVQD (reference sequence). This CDR3 contains 15 residues. Trimming at V came to 4 bases and at J to 4 bases, leaving 4 bases not matched to a gene. This sample is part of a study of blood T cell repertoires in COVID-19. Study as a whole: Both acute and convalescent COVID-19 samples were obtained from the United States, Italy and Spain. Sample material is recorded as cDNA or gDNA derived from T cells, B-cell-depleted T cells, or PBMCs.

Original methodology: Cell counts per sample came from amplifying reference gene primers. Libraries were prepared by immunoSEQ multiplex PCR; TCRdb keeps only in-frame clonotypes and omits some of them. V, J and clone size were drawn from that table, and D and trimming were deduced from the DNA. The data hold 54,000 or so clones, with over 75% observed a single time. Specimen: peripheral blood. The rearrangement links TRBV10-1 to TRBJ2-1; TRBD2 matches at 10 bases. This clonotype was sampled from a woman older than 75 with acute or convalescent COVID-19. CDR3 protein: CASSVELAGYNEQFF. For the CDR3, the DNA is TGCGCCAGCAGTGTAGAACTAGCGGGGTACAATGAGCAGTTCTTC.